This T cell receptor (beta chain) was recorded in a study of cytomegalovirus exposure and HLA in healthy donors. In the study overall: Early on, a data release was issued that held roughly 80 million unique TCRs from HLA-typed donors.

This clone was counted a single time. Its antigen is undetermined. Mismatch with germline at one junction end may stem from a read error. CDR1 and CDR2 from the germline V gene are LNHDA and SQIVND (reference sequence). CDR3 length: 17 residues. The study ran its PCR with 60 Vbeta and 13 Jbeta primers. The protocol was immunoSEQ multiplex PCR, while the TCRdb copy is restricted to in-frame clones and leaves out a portion. The data show fewer than 140,000 clones, 60% to 85% seen once. Whole-study findings and limits: In presence/absence analyses, roughly uniform sequencing depth across donors was assumed.

What was sequenced was PBMCs. This receptor was taken from a male donor in good health and CMV-seropositive. The V and J genes are TRBV19 and TRBJ2-2; possible D gene TRBD2, 5 bases. CDR3 DNA: TGTGCCAGTAGGACCGGAGGTGGTCGCGCGAACGCCGGGGAGCTGTTTTTT. This gives the protein CASRTGGGRANAGELFF.